This is a list of T cell receptor beta chains from one sample in a study of shared clonotypes between healthy human individuals. Clones were read by immunoSEQ multiplex PCR, and TCRdb kept only the in-frame ones, dropping some. The data hold about 700,000 clones, with 92% observed a single time. Sequences were obtained from naive CD8+ T cells sorted from blood. These TCRs come from a man under 40 in good health. CDR3s include the opening cysteine and the closing phenylalanine or tryptophan. The D gene is left open where the match is weak. The size entry is marked missing in some rows and otherwise reads once, few, many or a size class.

cdr3_aa,cdr3_nt,d_call,v_call,clone_size,cdr3_length,j_call
CASSPWGGTGTDTQYF,TGCGCCAGCAGCCCCTGGGGGGGGACCGGCACAGATACGCAGTATTTT,TRBD2,TRBV5-1,NA,16,TRBJ2-3
CASSPQGRDEKLFF,TGTGCCAGCAGCCCCCAGGGGAGGGATGAAAAACTGTTTTTT,NA,TRBV27,NA,14,TRBJ1-4
CASSSGQSGVETQYF,TGTGCCAGTAGTTCGGGACAGAGCGGAGTTGAGACCCAGTACTTC,TRBD1,TRBV19,NA,15,TRBJ2-5
CVSSIGFINQPQHF,TGTGTCAGTAGTATCGGCTTCATCAACCAGCCCCAGCATTTT,NA,TRBV19,NA,14,TRBJ1-5
CATGGPDYEQYF,TGTGCCACGGGAGGGCCCGACTACGAGCAGTACTTC,TRBD2,TRBV6-5,few,12,TRBJ2-7
CASSLWDRGFHEQYF,TGTGCCAGCAGCTTATGGGACAGGGGGTTCCACGAGCAGTACTTC,TRBD1,TRBV7-9,NA,15,TRBJ2-7
CASSYSIRGETQYF,TGTGCCAGCAGTTACTCGATTAGGGGTGAGACCCAGTACTTC,NA,TRBV6-5,NA,14,TRBJ2-5
CASSRTSGTDTQYF,TGTGCCAGCAGCCGTACTAGCGGCACAGATACGCAGTATTTT,TRBD2,TRBV11-2,NA,14,TRBJ2-3
CSGYGTYGTDTQYF,TGCAGCGGATACGGGACTTACGGCACAGATACGCAGTATTTT,NA,TRBV29-1,NA,14,TRBJ2-3
CSVERDTEGPYEQYF,TGCAGCGTTGAAAGGGACACCGAGGGGCCCTACGAGCAGTACTTC,NA,TRBV29-1,NA,15,TRBJ2-7
CASSFTRDRGDTEAFF,TGTGCCAGCAGCTTTACTAGGGACAGGGGGGACACTGAAGCTTTCTTT,TRBD1,TRBV7-9,NA,16,TRBJ1-1
CASSYETGGRNEQYF,TGTGCCAGCAGTTATGAGACAGGGGGAAGGAACGAGCAGTACTTC,TRBD1,TRBV5-4,once,15,TRBJ2-7
CASRKWTSGSLNEQFF,TGTGCAAGTCGCAAATGGACTAGCGGGAGTCTTAATGAGCAGTTCTTC,NA,TRBV12-2,NA,16,TRBJ2-1
CASSFMEKGIKETQYF,TGTGCCAGCAGCTTCATGGAAAAGGGAATTAAAGAGACCCAGTACTTC,NA,TRBV7-4,NA,16,TRBJ2-5
CASRGLAGERDDEQFF,TGCGCCAGCAGGGGGCTAGCGGGAGAGAGGGACGATGAGCAGTTCTTC,TRBD2,TRBV5-1,NA,16,TRBJ2-1
CASSFGLRRYSGPWAFF,TGTGCCAGCAGTTTCGGTCTTCGAAGATATTCCGGGCCGTGGGCTTTCTTT,NA,TRBV28,NA,17,TRBJ1-1
CASSTSLSYEQYF,TGTGCCAGTAGTACGTCCCTCTCCTACGAGCAGTACTTC,NA,TRBV19,NA,13,TRBJ2-7
CSQGTGVSDTQYF,TGCAGCCAAGGGACAGGGGTATCGGATACGCAGTATTTT,TRBD1,TRBV29-1,NA,13,TRBJ2-3
CASSLPTWTSGKDNEQFF,TGTGCCAGCAGCTTACCGACCTGGACTAGCGGGAAAGACAATGAGCAGTTCTTC,TRBD2,TRBV7-3,once,18,TRBJ2-1
CASSPLAGAVYNEQFF,TGTGCCAGTAGTCCCCTAGCGGGAGCGGTATACAATGAGCAGTTCTTC,TRBD2,TRBV19,NA,16,TRBJ2-1
CASSLLDYEQYF,TGTGCCAGCAGTTTATTGGATTACGAGCAGTACTTC,NA,TRBV28,NA,12,TRBJ2-7
CASSLDPGLIETQYF,TGCGCCAGCAGCTTGGATCCGGGTTTGATAGAGACCCAGTACTTC,NA,TRBV5-1,NA,15,TRBJ2-5
CASTEGSGPRQPQHF,TGTGCCAGCACCGAGGGGTCAGGTCCCCGTCAGCCCCAGCATTTT,NA,TRBV7-6,NA,15,TRBJ1-5
CASSPEYNEQFF,TGTGCCAGCTCACCAGAGTACAATGAGCAGTTCTTC,NA,TRBV18,once,12,TRBJ2-1
CASSPFFYREDPVLLDEQYF,TGCGCCAGCAGCCCCTTTTTTTACCGGGAGGACCCTGTTTTACTCGACGAGCAGTACTTC,TRBD2,TRBV4-3,NA,20,TRBJ2-7
CASSSRRGASEKLFF,TGTGCCAGCAGTTCCCGACGGGGGGCGAGTGAAAAACTGTTTTTT,NA,TRBV6-5,few,15,TRBJ1-4
CASSRGQKYQETQYF,TGTGCCAGCTCGCGGGGACAGAAGTACCAAGAGACCCAGTACTTC,NA,TRBV18,NA,15,TRBJ2-5
CTSSPTSGRCGDTQYF,TGCACCAGCAGCCCAACTAGCGGGAGGTGTGGGGATACGCAGTATTTT,NA,TRBV1,NA,16,TRBJ2-3
CASRTTDYEQYF,TGTGCCAGCCGGACTACCGACTACGAGCAGTACTTC,NA,TRBV28,NA,12,TRBJ2-7
CASSVGGGDQPQHF,TGTGCCAGCAGCGTAGGCGGAGGGGATCAGCCCCAGCATTTT,NA,TRBV9,NA,14,TRBJ1-5
CAISEGSLNSHEQFF,TGTGCCATCAGTGAGGGGAGCCTAAATAGCCATGAGCAGTTCTTC,NA,TRBV10-3,NA,15,TRBJ2-1
CASSQGGSPIGGYGEQFF,TGCGCCAGCAGCCAAGGAGGGAGTCCCATCGGCGGATACGGTGAGCAGTTCTTC,NA,TRBV4-1,NA,18,TRBJ2-1
CASSEGAGTQYF,TGCGCCAGCAGCGAGGGCGCTGGGACCCAGTACTTC,NA,TRBV5-1,NA,12,TRBJ2-5
CASSQPGLAGGKDTQYF,TGCGCCAGCAGCCAGCCGGGACTAGCGGGAGGCAAAGATACGCAGTATTTT,TRBD2,TRBV4-1,NA,17,TRBJ2-3
CASTGTGGSYEQYF,TGCGCCAGCACCGGGACAGGGGGCTCCTACGAGCAGTACTTC,TRBD1,TRBV5-1,NA,14,TRBJ2-7
CASIAILEGDYEQYF,TGTGCCAGCATTGCCATTTTGGAGGGAGACTACGAGCAGTACTTC,NA,TRBV27,NA,15,TRBJ2-7
CASSLAPGVETQYF,TGTGCCAGCAGCTTAGCCCCAGGGGTGGAGACCCAGTACTTC,NA,TRBV11-2,NA,14,TRBJ2-5
CASSPILEAVTYNEQFF,TGTGCCAGTAGCCCTATCCTAGAGGCCGTTACCTACAATGAGCAGTTCTTC,NA,TRBV19,NA,17,TRBJ2-1
CASSKAWLRQGIYTDTQYF,TGTGCCAGCAGCAAAGCCTGGTTAAGACAGGGGATTTACACAGATACGCAGTATTTT,NA,TRBV21-1,NA,19,TRBJ2-3
CASSSRGLAEYGSYEQYF,TGTGCCAGCAGTTCCCGGGGACTAGCGGAGTATGGCTCCTACGAGCAGTACTTC,TRBD2,TRBV11-1,NA,18,TRBJ2-7
CASSEVGGLGTRNNEQFF,TGCGCCAGCAGTGAAGTAGGTGGGTTGGGGACTAGGAACAATGAGCAGTTCTTC,TRBD2,TRBV10-2,NA,18,TRBJ2-1
CAVDRADSYEQYF,TGTGCCGTAGACCGAGCGGATTCCTACGAGCAGTACTTC,NA,TRBV7-9,NA,13,TRBJ2-7
CASSPPTSGATWDEQFF,TGTGCCAGCTCACCCCCTACTAGCGGAGCTACCTGGGATGAGCAGTTCTTC,TRBD2,TRBV18,NA,17,TRBJ2-1